Reported below is one T cell receptor (beta chain). Its target is not known. CDR1 and CDR2 (germline): SGHRS, YFSETQ. Trimming stripped 3 bases from V and 7 bases from J, with 8 bases between. This CDR3 is 12 amino acids long. This sample is part of a study of T-cell reconstitution after alpha-beta-depleted transplantation in children. Molecular barcoding with unique molecular identifiers was used for the TCRbeta library. TCRdb processed the PCR reads anew with MiXCR; each CDR3 protein has one entry. The top ten hold 2.2% of the sample, which has a few hundred thousand distinct CDR3 sequences, 10% to 15% seen once. Whole-study results and caveats: It was reported that alpha-beta T cells came from several hundred expanded graft clones (about two months after transplant). T-cell numbers and diversity one year post-transplant derived largely from freshly generated T cells. Some patients showed high day-60 TCRbeta diversity, which derived from surviving recipient T cells and thymic progenitors.

The chain uses TRBV5-1 and TRBJ2-1; D remains unclear. This clonotype originated in a male patient younger than 18 who had a stem cell transplant for acute myeloid leukemia, so the T cells may come from the graft donor. The sample was PBMCs, mostly from graft donor cells, taken 360 days after TCRalphabeta/CD19-depleted stem cell transplant. The CDR3 is CASSSLRNEQFF. The CDR3 DNA follows: TGCGCCAGCAGCTCGCTCCGGAATGAGCAGTTCTTC.